Listed below are T cell receptor beta chains from one sample, sequenced in a study of human T cells and chemical hapten exposure. TCRdb re-called the RACE reads with MiXCR, one entry per CDR3 protein. The sample comprises approximately 90,000 distinct CDR3 sequences, around 8.8% of which are singletons, and 2.5% to 3% rests with the top ten. Sequenced here: whole blood, sampled in connection with sensitization to the hapten diphenylcyclopropenone (DPC). The origin of the receptors is a man aged 40-49 years with alopecia areata. Some clones in this sample may be carry-over from other donors' samples. The CDR3 runs from the conserved cysteine through the conserved F or W. The D gene is left open where the match is weak. The size field is filled for only some rows; it gives once, few, many or a size class.

clone_size | j_call | d_call | v_call | cdr3_nt | cdr3_aa
- | TRBJ1-1 | - | TRBV6-5 | TGTGCCAGCAGCCAGGACAGTCCTCGGGACACTGAAGCTTTCTTT | CASSQDSPRDTEAFF
- | TRBJ2-1 | TRBD2 | TRBV5-4 | TGTGCCAGCAGCGGGGGGGGAGGACTAGGCTACAATGAGCAGTTCTTC | CASSGGGGLGYNEQFF
many | TRBJ2-7 | TRBD2 | TRBV12-3/TRBV12-4 | TGTGCCAGCAGTTCGTCTAGCGGGGGACGGAAGTACGAGCAGTACTTC | CASSSSSGGRKYEQYF
many | TRBJ2-1 | - | TRBV12-5 | TGTGCTAGTGGTCCTCTGGGGGCATCTGAGCAGTTCTTC | CASGPLGASEQFF
few | TRBJ2-1 | - | TRBV18 | TGTGCCAGCTCACCCCGTACAGGCGGATTCTCCTACAATGAGCAGTTCTTC | CASSPRTGGFSYNEQFF
many | TRBJ2-7 | TRBD1 | TRBV7-2 | TGTGCCAGCAGCCCGCGGACAGGGGGCGAGTACGAGCAGTACTTC | CASSPRTGGEYEQYF
many | TRBJ2-2 | - | TRBV11-2 | TGTGCCAGCAGCCAAGGGACTCGCTCGAACACCGGGGAGCTGTTTTTT | CASSQGTRSNTGELFF
many | TRBJ1-5 | TRBD1 | TRBV10-3 | TGTGCCACCCGGGCGCTTGGGACAGGGGTTTACAGCAATCAGCCCCAGCATTTT | CATRALGTGVYSNQPQHF
few | TRBJ2-1 | - | TRBV5-1 | TGCGCCAGCAGCTCACAAGGCCATGAGCAGTTCTTC | CASSSQGHEQFF
- | TRBJ2-7 | - | TRBV29-1 | TGCAGCGTTGTGGCGGCGGTTACCTACGAGCAGTACTTC | CSVVAAVTYEQYF
- | TRBJ2-5 | - | TRBV13 | TGTGCCAGCAGCTCGAGGGGCTACCTTGAGGCCCAGTACTTC | CASSSRGYLEAQYF
few | TRBJ1-2 | - | TRBV6-5 | TGTGCCAGCAGTTACTCGCCCGGTGGCTACACCTTC | CASSYSPGGYTF
few | TRBJ2-6 | TRBD2 | TRBV11-3 | TGTGCCAGCAGCCGCGGACTAGCGGGAGCTAGCTCTGGGGCCAACGTCCTGACTTTC | CASSRGLAGASSGANVLTF
many | TRBJ1-6 | TRBD1 | TRBV9 | TGTGCCAGCAGCGTATTCGACAGGGGAGGTAATTCACCCCTCCACTTT | CASSVFDRGGNSPLHF
few | TRBJ2-1 | TRBD1 | TRBV30 | TGTGCCTGGAGTGCCGGGACAGGGATGGGCGATGAGCAGTTCTTC | CAWSAGTGMGDEQFF
few | TRBJ1-5 | TRBD1 | TRBV28 | TGTGCCAGCAGAAACACAGGGGGCGCCGATCAGCCCCAGCATTTT | CASRNTGGADQPQHF
many | TRBJ2-7 | TRBD2 | TRBV29-1 | TGCAGCGCCCTGGTTCTAGCGGGAGGGGCCTACGAGCAGTACTTC | CSALVLAGGAYEQYF
many | TRBJ2-6 | - | TRBV20-1 | TGCAGTGCTAGCAGGACAGCTCCTGGGGCCAACGTCCTGACTTTC | CSASRTAPGANVLTF
many | TRBJ2-2 | TRBD1 | TRBV6-2/TRBV6-3 | TGTGCCAGCAAGTCCGGGACAGGATACACCGGGGAGCTGTTTTTT | CASKSGTGYTGELFF
- | TRBJ2-7 | TRBD2 | TRBV28 | TGTGCCAGCAGTCAACTACCGGGACTAGCGGGAGGGCTGAGCTCCTACGAGCAGTACTTC | CASSQLPGLAGGLSSYEQYF
few | TRBJ2-3 | - | TRBV27 | TGTGCCAGCATGGGGACTTTCCCGATAGGTACGCAGTATTTT | CASMGTFPIGTQYF
many | TRBJ1-2 | TRBD1 | TRBV6-5 | TGTGCCAGCACCCGGACAGGGTGGGGCTATGGCTACACCTTC | CASTRTGWGYGYTF
many | TRBJ1-5 | - | TRBV2 | TGTGCCAGCAGTGTAGAGGGTAGTAATCAGCCCCAGCATTTT | CASSVEGSNQPQHF
few | TRBJ2-5 | - | TRBV16 | TGTGCCAGCAGCCCTGAGGGACCTAACCAAGAGACCCAGTACTTC | CASSPEGPNQETQYF
few | TRBJ2-7 | - | TRBV6-2/TRBV6-3 | TGTGCCAGCAGTTACGCCGATTCCTACGAGCAGTACTTC | CASSYADSYEQYF
many | TRBJ2-3 | - | TRBV7-2 | TGTGCCAGCAGCTTCGACAGAGATACGCAGTATTTT | CASSFDRDTQYF
many | TRBJ2-1 | TRBD2 | TRBV29-1 | TGCAGCGGGGAGCGGGAGGCGCGCGAGCAGTTCTTC | CSGEREAREQFF
few | TRBJ2-7 | TRBD2 | TRBV4-1 | TGCGCCAGCAGCCGAAGACTAGCGGGCTACGAGCAGTACTTC | CASSRRLAGYEQYF
- | TRBJ2-5 | - | TRBV5-1 | TGCGCCAGCAGCTGGATCCCGAGCAGTTTCCAAGAGACCCAGTACTTC | CASSWIPSSFQETQYF
- | TRBJ2-5 | TRBD2 | TRBV12-3/TRBV12-4 | TGTGCCAGTTGGGGACTAAACCAAGAGACCCAGTACTTC | CASWGLNQETQYF
- | TRBJ2-5 | TRBD2 | TRBV18 | TGTGCCAGCTCACCACCCCAGCGGGAGGGAGAGACCCAGTACTTC | CASSPPQREGETQYF
many | TRBJ2-1 | - | TRBV7-2 | TGTGCCACAGAACGCGTTGAAGCATACAATGAGCAGTTCTTC | CATERVEAYNEQFF
many | TRBJ1-3 | - | TRBV18 | TGTGCCAGCTCACCCCCCGGGGGTGGAAACACCATATATTTT | CASSPPGGGNTIYF
- | TRBJ2-3 | - | TRBV11-2 | TGTGCCAGCAGCCCCCCTGCTTTCGGGAGCAGCACAGATACGCAGTATTTT | CASSPPAFGSSTDTQYF
many | TRBJ2-1 | - | TRBV7-2 | TGTGCCAGCAGCGCATCGTCCCTGGAGGCGCAGTTCTTC | CASSASSLEAQFF
few | TRBJ2-1 | TRBD1 | TRBV7-9 | TGTGCCAGCAGCCGTAGAGAGGGACAGGAGCAGTTCTTC | CASSRREGQEQFF
many | TRBJ2-4 | TRBD1 | TRBV7-6 | TGTGCCAGCAGCCCCCGCCCCGGGCAGGGGGCCTCTTCAGCCAAAAACATTCAGTACTTC | CASSPRPGQGASSAKNIQYF
few | TRBJ1-3 | - | TRBV14 | TGTGCCAGCAGCCCCACGGCACCGGGTCCTACTGTCTCTGGAAACACCATATATTTT | CASSPTAPGPTVSGNTIYF
- | TRBJ1-5 | TRBD1 | TRBV20-1 | TGCAGTGCTGTCCCCCCGGGACAGACCAATCAGCCCCAGCATTTT | CSAVPPGQTNQPQHF
- | TRBJ2-2 | TRBD2 | TRBV7-9 | TGTGCCAGCAGCCCAGGGACTAGCGGGAGGACACATAAACGAGCGAACACCGGGGAGCTGTTTTTT | CASSPGTSGRTHKRANTGELFF
- | TRBJ1-1 | TRBD1 | TRBV6-2/TRBV6-3 | TGTGCCAGCAGCCAGACCCCTTTAAAGGGGGCAAGACTGAACACTGAAGCTTTCTTT | CASSQTPLKGARLNTEAFF
few | TRBJ2-1 | TRBD2 | TRBV24-1 | TGTGCCACCAGTGGCCTAGCGGGAGTGGGTGAGCAGTTCTTC | CATSGLAGVGEQFF
few | TRBJ2-4 | - | TRBV6-2/TRBV6-3 | TGTGCCAGCAGTCCAGCGGAACTAGCCAAAAACATTCAGTACTTC | CASSPAELAKNIQYF
many | TRBJ1-1 | TRBD1 | TRBV5-1 | TGCGCCAGCAGCTTGACAGGGGGTTTGAACACTGAAGCTTTCTTT | CASSLTGGLNTEAFF
few | TRBJ2-4 | TRBD2 | TRBV27 | TGTGCCAGCAGTTCCATCGGACTAGCGGGAGAGGCAAACATTCAGTACTTC | CASSSIGLAGEANIQYF
- | TRBJ1-1 | TRBD1 | TRBV5-1 | TGCGCCAGCAGCTCGACAGGGCTAAACACTGAAGCTTTCTTT | CASSSTGLNTEAFF
many | TRBJ2-3 | - | TRBV7-2 | TGTGCCAGCAGCTTAGCGGTTGGGTTAAGCACAGATACGCAGTATTTT | CASSLAVGLSTDTQYF
many | TRBJ1-1 | TRBD1 | TRBV7-2 | TGTGCCAGCAGCAACCGGGACAGGGTCACTGAAGCTTTCTTT | CASSNRDRVTEAFF
many | TRBJ2-3 | TRBD2 | TRBV7-2 | TGTGCCAGCAGCTTCGGACTAGCGGGAGGCCGGGGGATGGGAGATACGCAGTATTTT | CASSFGLAGGRGMGDTQYF
many | TRBJ1-5 | - | TRBV15 | TGTGCCACCAGCAGAGATCAGGGGTATGGCAATCAGCCCCAGCATTTT | CATSRDQGYGNQPQHF
- | TRBJ2-1 | TRBD2 | TRBV4-3 | TGCGCCAGCAGCCAAGATTTCGGACTAGCAAGTCATGAGCAGTTCTTC | CASSQDFGLASHEQFF
- | TRBJ2-1 | TRBD2 | TRBV3-1 | TGTGCCAGCAGCCCCTTACCTAGCGGGAGAAACAATGAGCAGTTCTTC | CASSPLPSGRNNEQFF